A selection of T cell receptor beta chains follows, all from one sample in a study of T cell responses to AZD1222 COVID-19 vaccine. Here immunoSEQ multiplex PCR was the method, and the copy in TCRdb shows in-frame clones only, minus some. The data hold around 140,000 clones, with about nine tenths observed a single time. Sample: peripheral blood, taken 28 days after the second AZD1222 dose. These receptors were taken from an adult who received the AZD1222 COVID-19 vaccine. CDR3s include the opening cysteine and the closing phenylalanine or tryptophan. The D gene is left open where the match is weak.

TRBV28	TRBJ1-5	TRBD1	CASSLGTTGSNQPQHF	TGTGCCAGCAGTTTAGGGACGACAGGGAGCAATCAGCCCCAGCATTTT
TRBV15	TRBJ1-4	.	CATSTRGGATGEKLFF	TGTGCCACCAGCACTAGAGGGGGGGCTACCGGGGAAAAACTGTTTTTT
TRBV5-6	TRBJ2-3	.	CASSPLAGRMRDTQYF	TGTGCCAGCAGCCCGCTGGCAGGGCGCATGAGAGATACGCAGTATTTT
TRBV29-1	TRBJ2-7	TRBD2	CSVKFSSGRLYEQYF	TGCAGCGTTAAATTTTCTAGCGGGAGACTCTACGAGCAGTACTTC
TRBV28	TRBJ1-1	.	CASRPGQNTEAFF	TGTGCCAGCAGGCCGGGACAGAACACTGAAGCTTTCTTT
TRBV16	TRBJ2-1	.	CASSQILDEQFF	TGTGCCAGCAGCCAGATACTGGATGAGCAGTTCTTC
TRBV5-1	TRBJ1-2	.	CASSERATNYGYTF	TGCGCCAGCAGCGAAAGGGCAACTAACTATGGCTACACCTTC
TRBV29-1	TRBJ2-5	.	CSVVAEQETQYF	TGCAGCGTTGTGGCAGAACAAGAGACCCAGTACTTC
TRBV6-6	TRBJ1-2	TRBD1	CASSYGDRVNYGYTF	TGTGCCAGCAGTTACGGGGACAGGGTTAACTATGGCTACACCTTC
TRBV27	TRBJ2-2	.	CASSLLLNTGELFF	TGTGCCAGCAGTTTACTACTTAACACCGGGGAGCTGTTTTTT